This T cell receptor (beta chain) was observed in a study of beta chain features in type 1 diabetes. The overall study: There was similarity between patients and healthy donors in age, gender and cell yields. Sorted cells numbering some 110 million were examined across all samples.

Details on this clone: As yet, its antigen is unknown.

Notes on the study in general: Naive, central memory and Treg TCRB repertoires appeared more alike in patients than in healthy donors. People with Type 1 diabetes carried modestly yet significantly shorter TCRB CDR3s in all four CD4+ subsets. In type 1 diabetes patients, VDJ junctions had fewer insertions; deletions at these junctions were more frequent.

With V trimmed by 0 bases and J by 16 bases, 8 bases remained unmatched. The CDR3 has 13 residues. Germline CDR1 is SGHDN and CDR2 is FVKESK. All of the isolated RNA was reverse transcribed, so expressed TCRB transcripts were sequenced. TCRdb's table, derived via immunoSEQ multiplex PCR, lists solely in-frame clones and lacks some. The sample lists a few hundred thousand clones, roughly 13% seen once, with approximately 0.01% in the top ten. This TCR was sampled from a woman aged 18-29 years with type 1 diabetes. V is TRBV14 and J is TRBJ2-1, with TRBD2 identical over 8 bases. Sequencing input: naive CD4+ T cells from blood. CDR3 in amino acids: CASSQDPRGGQFF. In DNA form, the CDR3 reads TGTGCCAGCAGCCAAGATCCCCGGGGGGGGCAATTCTTC.